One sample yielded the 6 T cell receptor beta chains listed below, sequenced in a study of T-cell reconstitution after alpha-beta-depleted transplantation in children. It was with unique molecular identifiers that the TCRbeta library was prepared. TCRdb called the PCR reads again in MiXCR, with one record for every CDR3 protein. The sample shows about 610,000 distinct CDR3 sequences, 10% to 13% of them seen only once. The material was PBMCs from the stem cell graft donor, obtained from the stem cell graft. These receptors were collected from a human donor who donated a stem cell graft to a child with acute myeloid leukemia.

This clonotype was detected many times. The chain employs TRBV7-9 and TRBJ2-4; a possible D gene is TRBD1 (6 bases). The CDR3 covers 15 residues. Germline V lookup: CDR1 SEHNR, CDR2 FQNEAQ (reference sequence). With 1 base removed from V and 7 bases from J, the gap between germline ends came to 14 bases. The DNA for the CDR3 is TGTGCCAGCAGCTTAGAGGGTAAAAGGGGGAACATTCAGTACTTC. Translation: CASSLEGKRGNIQYF.

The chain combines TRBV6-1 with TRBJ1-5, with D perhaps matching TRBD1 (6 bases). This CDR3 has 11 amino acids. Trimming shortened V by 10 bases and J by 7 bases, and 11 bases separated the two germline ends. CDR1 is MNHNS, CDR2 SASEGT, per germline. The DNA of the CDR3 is TGTGCCACCAGGGGAGGCCAGCCCCAGCATTTT. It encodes CATRGGQPQHF.

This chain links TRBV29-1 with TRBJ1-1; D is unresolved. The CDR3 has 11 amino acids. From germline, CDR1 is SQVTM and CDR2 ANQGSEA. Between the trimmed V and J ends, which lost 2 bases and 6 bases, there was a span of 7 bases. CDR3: CSVETSAEAFF. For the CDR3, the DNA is TGCAGCGTTGAAACGTCCGCTGAAGCTTTCTTT.

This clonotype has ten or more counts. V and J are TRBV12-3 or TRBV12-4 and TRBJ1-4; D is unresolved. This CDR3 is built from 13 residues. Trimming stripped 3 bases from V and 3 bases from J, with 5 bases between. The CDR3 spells CASSFKANEKLFF. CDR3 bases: TGTGCCAGCAGTTTTAAGGCTAATGAAAAACTGTTTTTT.

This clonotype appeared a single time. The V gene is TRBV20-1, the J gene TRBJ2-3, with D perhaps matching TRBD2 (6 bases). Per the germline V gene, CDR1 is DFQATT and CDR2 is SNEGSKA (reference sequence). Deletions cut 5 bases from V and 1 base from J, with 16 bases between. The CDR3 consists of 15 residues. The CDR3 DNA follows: TGCAGTGCTCGAGCCCCCTGGGGGGGCACAGATACGCAGTATTTT. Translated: CSARAPWGGTDTQYF.

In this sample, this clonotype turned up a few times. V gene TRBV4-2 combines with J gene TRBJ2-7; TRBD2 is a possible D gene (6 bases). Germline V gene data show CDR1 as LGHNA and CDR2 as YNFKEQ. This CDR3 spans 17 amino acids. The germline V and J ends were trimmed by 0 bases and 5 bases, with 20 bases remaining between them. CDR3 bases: TGTGCCAGCAGCCAAGACGTCCCGGGAGATCTCCTAAACGAGCAGTACTTC. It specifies CASSQDVPGDLLNEQYF.